This T cell receptor (beta chain) comes out of a study of Graves' ophthalmopathy and Graves' hyperthyroidism. For repertoire sequencing, the TCR beta CDR3 regions were amplified from RNA transcripts. Second-round multiplex PCR came after first-round RT-PCR with HTBI primers. TCRdb independently ran MiXCR on the multiplex PCR reads; one entry per CDR3 protein. The data hold hundreds of thousands of distinct CDR3 sequences, with roughly 20% observed a single time. This clonotype was detected many times. No conserved phenylalanine or tryptophan is present at the end of the CDR3, so a read error is the likely explanation. The CDR3 totals 15 residues. V was shortened by 3 bases and J by 0 bases, with 9 bases between the two germline ends. From germline, CDR1 is MDHEN and CDR2 SYDVKM.

This clonotype was sampled from a young woman with stable Graves' hyperthyroidism. The material sequenced was peripheral blood. The V call is TRBV28, the J call TRBJ1-5; D is ambiguous. CDR3 coding DNA: TGTGCCAGCAGTTTTAACGGCCTTAGCAATCAGCCCCAGCATCTT. The encoded protein is CASSFNGLSNQPQHL.